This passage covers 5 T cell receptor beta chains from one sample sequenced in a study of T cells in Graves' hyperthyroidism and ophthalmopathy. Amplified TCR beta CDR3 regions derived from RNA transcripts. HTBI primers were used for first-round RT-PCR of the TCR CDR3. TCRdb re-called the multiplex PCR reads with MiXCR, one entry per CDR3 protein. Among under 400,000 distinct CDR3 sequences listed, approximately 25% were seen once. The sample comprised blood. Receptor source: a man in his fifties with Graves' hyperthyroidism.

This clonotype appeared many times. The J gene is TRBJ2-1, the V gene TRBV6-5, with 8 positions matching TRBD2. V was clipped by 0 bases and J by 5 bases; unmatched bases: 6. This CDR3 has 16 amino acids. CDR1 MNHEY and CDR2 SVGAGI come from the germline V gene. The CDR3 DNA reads TGTGCCAGCAGTTACTCTCCCAGCGGGAGCCACAATGAGCAGTTCTTC. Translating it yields CASSYSPSGSHNEQFF.

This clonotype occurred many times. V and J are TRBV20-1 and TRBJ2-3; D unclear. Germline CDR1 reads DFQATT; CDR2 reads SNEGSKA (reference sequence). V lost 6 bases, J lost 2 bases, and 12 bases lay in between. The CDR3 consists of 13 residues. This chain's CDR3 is CSARIEYTDTQYF. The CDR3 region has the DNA TGCAGTGCCCGAATAGAATACACAGATACGCAGTATTTT.

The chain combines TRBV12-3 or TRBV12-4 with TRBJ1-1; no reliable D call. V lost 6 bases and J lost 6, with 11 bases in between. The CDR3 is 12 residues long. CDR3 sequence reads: CASSIPGSEAFF. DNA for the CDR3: TGTGCCAGCAGCATTCCCGGGTCTGAAGCTTTCTTT.

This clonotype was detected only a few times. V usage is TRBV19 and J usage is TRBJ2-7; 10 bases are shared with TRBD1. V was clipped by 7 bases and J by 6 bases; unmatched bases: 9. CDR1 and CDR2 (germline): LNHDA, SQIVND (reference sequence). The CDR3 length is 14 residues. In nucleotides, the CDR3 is TGTGCCAGTAAGCTGGGACAGGGGTTTTGCGAGCAGTACTTC. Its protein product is CASKLGQGFCEQYF.

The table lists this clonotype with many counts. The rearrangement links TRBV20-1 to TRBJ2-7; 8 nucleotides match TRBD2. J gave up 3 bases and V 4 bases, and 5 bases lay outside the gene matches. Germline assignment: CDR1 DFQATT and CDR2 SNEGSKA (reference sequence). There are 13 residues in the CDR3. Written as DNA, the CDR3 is TGCAGTGCTAAGCGGGAGTACGACTACGAGCAGTACTTC. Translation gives CSAKREYDYEQYF.